Below are 21 T cell receptor beta chains sequenced from a single sample in a study of blood T cell repertoires in COVID-19. The protocol was immunoSEQ multiplex PCR, while the TCRdb copy is restricted to in-frame clones and leaves out a portion. The sample holds over 200,000 clones, approximately 89% seen once. The sequencing input was PBMCs or T cells enriched from blood (not recorded which). These receptors were taken from a woman under 40 who had been exposed to COVID-19.

The chain has TRBV7-9 and TRBJ1-1; D possibly corresponds to TRBD1 (5 bases). The CDR3 contains 14 residues. Germline assignment: CDR1 SEHNR and CDR2 FQNEAQ (reference sequence). V shed 5 bases and J shed 1 base, with 11 bases lying between them. DNA of the CDR3: TGTGCCAGCAGCCGAGGTAGGGGGAACACTGAAGCTTTCTTT. Protein sequence: CASSRGRGNTEAFF.

The chain couples TRBV6-6 to TRBJ2-7; 12 bases agree with TRBD2. Germline trimming cut 2 bases from V and 5 bases from J; bases unmatched to any gene: 4. The germline V gene has CDR1 MNHNY and CDR2 SVGAGI (reference sequence). This CDR3 comprises 15 residues. The DNA for the CDR3 is TGTGCCAGCAGTTACCCGGGACTAGCGGGCGACGAGCAGTACTTC. Translating gives CASSYPGLAGDEQYF.

CDR3 sequence (DNA): TGTGCCAGCAGCTTAGGGAGCGGGAGCTCCTACAATGAGCAGTTCTTC. This sequence encodes CASSLGSGSSYNEQFF. The chain couples TRBV7-6 to TRBJ2-1; 8 bases are shared with TRBD2. CDR3 length: 16 amino acids. CDR1 is SGHVS and CDR2 is FNYEAQ in the germline V gene. With V trimmed by 1 base and J by 0 bases, 2 bases remained unmatched.

The V call is TRBV7-3, the J call TRBJ2-1, with D possibly matching TRBD2 (6 bases). The germline V and J ends were trimmed by 2 bases and 9 bases, with 20 bases remaining between them. Looked up from germline, CDR1 is SGHTA and CDR2 is FQGTGA. The CDR3 length is 16 residues. The DNA for the CDR3 is TGTGCCAGCAGCTTACAACCGGGACTCCCGGGCGGTGAGCAGTTCTTC. Protein: CASSLQPGLPGGEQFF. The whole variable domain, filled in from reference TRBV7-3 and TRBJ2-1, reads GAGVSQTPSNKVTEKGKYVELRCDPISGHTALYWYRQSLGQGPEFLIYFQGTGAADDSGLPNDRFFAVRPEGSVSTLKIQRTERGDSAVYLCASSLQPGLPGGEQFFGPGTRLTVL.

In this sample, this clone turned up once. The chain recombines TRBV5-5 with TRBJ2-2; D remains ambiguous. CDR3 length equals 14 residues. Trimming left V 4 bases short and J 4 bases short, with 11 bases between. Germline V gives CDR1 SGHKS, CDR2 YYEKEE (reference sequence). The CDR3 DNA follows: TGTGCCAGCAGCCCCTATTACCCCACCGGGGAGCTGTTTTTT. It codes for CASSPYYPTGELFF.

The rearrangement links TRBV7-9 to TRBJ2-2; the D gene is possibly TRBD1 (5 bases). This CDR3 spans 16 amino acids. Germline V lookup: CDR1 SEHNR, CDR2 FQNEAQ (reference sequence). Trimming removed 5 bases from V and 0 bases from J, with 13 bases in between. DNA for the CDR3: TGTGCCAGCAGCAACCAAGGGGTTTCGAACACCGGGGAGCTGTTTTTT. Translation: CASSNQGVSNTGELFF. The full variable domain, rest sourced from reference TRBV7-9 and TRBJ2-2, is DTGVSQNPRHKITKRGQNVTFRCDPISEHNRLYWYRQTLGQGPEFLTYFQNEAQLEKSRLLSDRFSAERPKGSFSTLEIQRTEQGDSAMYLCASSNQGVSNTGELFFGEGSRLTVL.

CDR3 amino acids: CASSYGLAGDTTQYF. For the CDR3, the DNA is TGTGCCAGCAGTTATGGACTAGCGGGAGATACTACGCAGTATTTT. The chain carries TRBV6-5 and TRBJ2-3, with 13 bases fitting TRBD2. CDR3 length equals 15 residues. Germline CDR1 and CDR2: MNHEY and SVGAGI. The V and J ends lost 3 bases and 8 bases, in that order; junction bases with no gene match: 5.

V is TRBV5-6 and J is TRBJ2-2; TRBD2 matches 11 bases. Germline V gene sequence: CDR1 SGHDT, CDR2 YYEEEE. The length of the CDR3 is 16 residues. The trim removed 4 bases at V and 6 bases at J, leaving 8 bases unmatched. CDR3 loop: CASSRVGLAVPGELFF. The CDR3 DNA sequence: TGTGCCAGCAGCCGAGTGGGACTAGCGGTGCCCGGGGAGCTGTTTTTT. The variable domain in full, completed from reference TRBV5-6 and TRBJ2-2, reads DAGVTQSPTHLIKTRGQQVTLRCSPKSGHDTVSWYQQALGQGPQFIFQYYEEEERQRGNFPDRFSGHQFPNYSSELNVNALLLGDSALYLCASSRVGLAVPGELFFGEGSRLTVL.

This clone was observed a handful of times. The genes are TRBV3-1 (or the pseudogene TRBV3-2) and TRBJ2-5; 7 bases agree with TRBD2. Looked up from germline, CDR1 is LGHDT and CDR2 is YNNKEL (reference sequence). CDR3 length equals 14 residues. The junction had 9 bases not matched to a gene; V was cut back by 7 bases and J by 4 bases. In DNA form, the CDR3 reads TGTGCCAGCACCACCCTCAGCGGGGTAGAGACCCAGTACTTC. It translates to CASTTLSGVETQYF.

The chain has TRBV27 and TRBJ2-7, with 7 nucleotides matching TRBD2. Germline V lookup: CDR1 MNHEY, CDR2 SMNVEV (reference sequence). V shed 11 bases, J shed 0 bases, and the junction held 4 bases outside the gene matches. This CDR3 comprises 12 residues. The CDR3 nucleotides are TGTGCCGTAGCTAGCGGCTCCTACGAGCAGTACTTC. It codes for CAVASGSYEQYF.

This clone was observed a single time. The CDR3 sequence is CASSRGGDLYEQYF. In DNA, the CDR3 is TGTGCCAGCAGCCGGGGGGGCGACCTATACGAGCAGTACTTC. This chain connects TRBV3-1 (or the pseudogene TRBV3-2) to TRBJ2-7; D possibly corresponds to TRBD2 (7 bases). Trimming removed 4 bases from V and 4 bases from J, with 14 bases in between. The CDR3 has 14 amino acids. Germline V gene lookup returns CDR1 LGHDT and CDR2 YNNKEL (reference sequence).

Notes on this clone: At the DNA level, this CDR3 is encoded by other sequences in the same sample as well. The V gene is TRBV30, the J gene TRBJ2-3, with D perhaps matching TRBD2 (5 bases). V lost 1 base to trimming and J lost 6 bases, with 17 bases between them. From germline, CDR1 is GTSNPN and CDR2 SVGIG (reference sequence). The length of the CDR3 is 15 residues. CDR3 in amino acids: CAWSARRARRDTQYF. The CDR3 DNA follows: TGTGCCTGGAGTGCCCGGCGGGCCCGGCGGGATACGCAGTATTTT.

The chain couples TRBV6-5 to TRBJ1-3; unclear D gene. CDR3 length equals 13 residues. CDR1 is MNHEY and CDR2 is SVGAGI in the germline V gene. V was trimmed by 6 bases and J by 7 bases, leaving 13 bases between them. The CDR3 coding sequence is TGTGCCAGCAGGTCCTCGGGTAGCAACACCATATATTTT. It encodes CASRSSGSNTIYF.

V and J are TRBV10-2 and TRBJ2-1; 7 bases fit TRBD2. After removal of 8 bases from V and 3 bases from J, the junction contained 10 bases not matched to a gene. The CDR3 loop spans 15 amino acids. Germline V lookup: CDR1 WSHSY, CDR2 SAAADI. CDR3 in amino acids: CASGNLASGYNEQFF. DNA for the CDR3: TGCGCCAGCGGAAACCTGGCTAGCGGCTACAATGAGCAGTTCTTC.

V is TRBV4-1 and J is TRBJ1-1; 8 positions match TRBD1. In germline, CDR1 is MGHRA, CDR2 YSYEKL. J was trimmed by 5 bases and V by 3 bases; bases with no gene match: 8. This CDR3 comprises 15 residues. DNA of the CDR3: TGCGCCAGCAGCCAGGGCAGGGGGCGAGGAACTGAAGCTTTCTTT. Protein sequence: CASSQGRGRGTEAFF.

This chain links TRBV2 with TRBJ2-1; D is ambiguous. The germline V gene has CDR1 SNHLY and CDR2 FYNNEI. The length of the CDR3 is 10 residues. V was pared by 8 bases and J by 7 bases, with 6 bases between. The CDR3 DNA follows: TGTGCCAGCCGAGTAAATGAGCAGTTCTTC. Translated, it gives CASRVNEQFF.

This chain joins TRBV19 and TRBJ1-1; 7 bases line up with TRBD1. The CDR3 length is 13 residues. V trimming: 7 bases; J trimming: 4 bases; junction bases outside the gene matches: 6. Germline assignment: CDR1 LNHDA and CDR2 SQIVND (reference sequence). The DNA of the CDR3 is TGTGCCAGTAATCACGGGGACAGCACTGAAGCTTTCTTT. This translates into CASNHGDSTEAFF.

The J gene is TRBJ2-1, the V gene TRBV27; 14 bases align to TRBD2. Germline assignment: CDR1 MNHEY and CDR2 SMNVEV (reference sequence). V shed 6 bases, J shed 10 bases, and the junction held 8 bases outside the gene matches. The CDR3 is 15 amino acids. This CDR3 reads CASRDGTSGSKEQFF. The CDR3 nucleotides are TGTGCCAGCAGAGACGGGACTAGCGGGAGCAAGGAGCAGTTCTTC.

The CDR3 DNA reads TGCGCCAGCAGCTCCCCCGGACTAGAGACTACCGGGGAGCTGTTTTTT. This translates into CASSSPGLETTGELFF. The J gene is TRBJ2-2, the V gene TRBV5-1, with TRBD2 matching over 7 bases. Trimming at V came to 3 bases and at J to 5 bases, leaving 10 bases not matched to a gene. The CDR3 consists of 16 residues. Germline CDR1 and CDR2: SGHRS and YFSETQ.

The rearrangement uses TRBV7-3 and TRBJ2-1; TRBD2 agrees at 16 bases. With V trimmed by 5 bases and J by 9 bases, 13 bases remained unmatched. This CDR3 has 18 residues. Germline V lookup: CDR1 SGHTA, CDR2 FQGTGA. The CDR3 sequence is CASSPRPGLAGGPGEQFF. As DNA, the CDR3 is TGTGCCAGCAGCCCACGCCCGGGACTAGCGGGAGGGCCGGGTGAGCAGTTCTTC.

J is TRBJ2-7 and V is TRBV6-2 or TRBV6-3; perhaps TRBD2 as D (6 bases). The CDR3 totals 14 residues. The germline gives CDR1 MNHEY, CDR2 SVGEGT. V was cut by 2 bases and J by 7 bases, with 15 bases left in between. The CDR3, as DNA: TGTGCCAGCAGTTACGATCCGGGACTCGGGGAGCAGTACTTC. This encodes CASSYDPGLGEQYF.